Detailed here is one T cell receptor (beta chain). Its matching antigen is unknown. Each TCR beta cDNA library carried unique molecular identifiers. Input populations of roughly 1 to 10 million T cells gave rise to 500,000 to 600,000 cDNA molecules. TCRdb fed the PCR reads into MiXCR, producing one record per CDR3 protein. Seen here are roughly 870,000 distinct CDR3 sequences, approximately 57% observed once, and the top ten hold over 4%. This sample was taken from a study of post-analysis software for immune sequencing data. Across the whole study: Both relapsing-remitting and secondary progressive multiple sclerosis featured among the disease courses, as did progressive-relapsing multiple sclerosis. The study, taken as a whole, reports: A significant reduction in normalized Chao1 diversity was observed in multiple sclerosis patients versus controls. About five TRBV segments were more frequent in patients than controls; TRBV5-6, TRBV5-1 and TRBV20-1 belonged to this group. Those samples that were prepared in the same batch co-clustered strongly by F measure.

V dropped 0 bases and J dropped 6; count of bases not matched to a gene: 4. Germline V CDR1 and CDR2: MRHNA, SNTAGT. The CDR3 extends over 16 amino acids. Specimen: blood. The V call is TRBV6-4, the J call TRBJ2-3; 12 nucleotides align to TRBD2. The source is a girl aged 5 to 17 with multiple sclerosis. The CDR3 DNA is TGTGCCAGCAGTGACTCCTGGACTAGCGGGAAGGATACGCAGTATTTT. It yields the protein CASSDSWTSGKDTQYF.